What follows are 21 T cell receptor beta chains derived from one specimen sequenced in a study of T-cell memory formation after mild COVID-19. Each CDR3 protein gets one entry after TCRdb re-called the 5' RACE reads with MiXCR. The sample lists 150,000 to 200,000 distinct CDR3 sequences; around 15% were seen once. The source material was PBMCs or a T cell subset sorted from them (not recorded which). The receptors shown here come from an adult woman who had mild COVID-19 (a few samples of this study predate the infection). Cell type and time point are not known.

V is TRBV4-3 and J is TRBJ1-6; no reliable D call. Trimming left V 0 bases short and J 14 bases short, with 17 bases between. Germline-derived CDR1 and CDR2 are LGHNA and YSLEER. The CDR3 has 15 residues. As DNA, the CDR3 is TGCGCCAGCAGCCAAGAAGTTGGTCTTCCGCTGTCCCTCCACTTT. Translation: CASSQEVGLPLSLHF.

This clonotype was counted at least ten times. This chain uses TRBV20-1 with TRBJ2-7, with 11 bases matching TRBD1. The CDR3 consists of 15 residues. J gave up 4 bases and V 3 bases, and 8 bases lay outside the gene matches. Per the germline V gene, CDR1 is DFQATT and CDR2 is SNEGSKA (reference sequence). Here the CDR3 reads CSARGQGGQSYEQYF. CDR3 in DNA: TGCAGTGCTAGGGGACAGGGGGGCCAATCGTACGAGCAGTACTTC.

This clonotype was seen once. The CDR3 region is CSGRGGNQPQHF. The CDR3 DNA is TGCAGTGGAAGGGGGGGCAATCAGCCCCAGCATTTT. V is TRBV20-1 and J is TRBJ1-5; possible D gene TRBD1, 6 bases. This CDR3 is built from 12 residues. Trimming took 7 bases from V and 2 from J, leaving 9 bases between them. Germline loops: CDR1 DFQATT, CDR2 SNEGSKA (reference sequence).

The V call is TRBV7-2, the J call TRBJ1-2; tentative D call: TRBD1 (6 bases). CDR3 length: 13 amino acids. Germline V CDR1 and CDR2: SGHTA, FQGNSA. The germline V and J ends were trimmed by 2 bases and 9 bases, with 13 bases remaining between them. The CDR3 is CASSLNRVESYTF. The CDR3 DNA reads as TGTGCCAGCAGCTTAAACAGGGTGGAGAGCTACACCTTC.

The sample holds a few counts of this clonotype. The chain is built from TRBV7-8 and TRBJ2-3; the match to TRBD2 covers 7 bases. Trimming cost V 11 bases and J 2 bases; bases outside gene matches: 7. Germline CDR1 reads SGHVS; CDR2 reads FQNEAQ. The CDR3 spans 13 residues. CDR3 coding DNA: TGTGCCGGGAATAGCGGGTACACAGATACGCAGTATTTT. It yields the protein CAGNSGYTDTQYF.

This chain links TRBV10-3 with TRBJ2-3; 12 bases map to TRBD2. CDR1 and CDR2 from the germline V gene are ENHRY and SYGVKD. With 11 bases clipped from V and 4 bases from J, the junction kept 10 bases outside the gene matches. The CDR3 runs to 15 residues. The CDR3 coding sequence is TGTGCCTCCAGACTAGCGGGGGACCGAGCAGATACGCAGTATTTT. This sequence encodes CASRLAGDRADTQYF.

V usage is TRBV7-9 and J usage is TRBJ2-7; D tentatively fits TRBD1 or TRBD2 (5 bases each). Germline-derived CDR1 and CDR2 are SEHNR and FQNEAQ (reference sequence). This CDR3 is 14 amino acids long. V lost 5 bases, J lost 3 bases, and 14 bases lay in between. This CDR3 reads CASSLDGTRYEQYF. In DNA, the CDR3 is TGTGCCAGCAGCCTGGACGGGACCCGCTACGAGCAGTACTTC.

This chain connects TRBV18 to TRBJ2-1; D remains unclear. With 6 bases removed from V and 2 bases from J, the gap between germline ends came to 17 bases. This CDR3 is 16 amino acids long. Per the germline V gene, CDR1 is KGHSH and CDR2 is LQKENI. The CDR3 DNA reads TGTGCCAGCTCCCTCCCTTTGGGGAAGGCCTACAATGAGCAGTTCTTC. It is translated as CASSLPLGKAYNEQFF.

This chain uses TRBV20-1 with TRBJ1-2; TRBD1 agrees at 7 bases. This CDR3 contains 15 residues. After removal of 3 bases from V and 4 bases from J, the junction contained 11 bases not matched to a gene. The germline gives CDR1 DFQATT, CDR2 SNEGSKA (reference sequence). The CDR3: CSASPRDSTFYGYTF. CDR3 DNA: TGCAGTGCTAGTCCGCGGGACAGCACCTTCTATGGCTACACCTTC.

This clonotype has just a few counts. This chain joins TRBV13 and TRBJ2-1; the D gene could be TRBD1 or TRBD2 (6 bases each). The V end was cut by 5 bases, the J end by 4 bases, with 15 bases between. This CDR3 is built from 15 residues. Germline loops: CDR1 PRHDT, CDR2 FYEKMQ (reference sequence). This chain's CDR3 is CASSPLRGPYNEQFF. CDR3 DNA sequence: TGTGCCAGCAGCCCCCTTCGGGGGCCGTACAATGAGCAGTTCTTC. The whole variable domain, filled in from reference TRBV13 and TRBJ2-1, reads AAGVIQSPRHLIKEKRETATLKCYPIPRHDTVYWYQQGPGQDPQFLISFYEKMQSDKGSIPDRFSAQQFSDYHSELNMSSLELGDSALYFCASSPLRGPYNEQFFGPGTRLTVL.

This clonotype was counted at least ten times. Compared with germline, one end of the junction differs, possibly owing to a read error. The J gene is TRBJ2-5, the V gene TRBV2; 8 bases fit TRBD1. This CDR3 region has 14 residues. Germline assignment: CDR1 SNHLY and CDR2 FYNNEI. CDR3 DNA: TGTGCCAGCACTGAAGACAGGGGCACAGAGACCCAGTACTTC. Translation: CASTEDRGTETQYF.

This rearrangement joins TRBV30 to TRBJ1-1; TRBD1 aligns across 9 bases. V dropped 3 bases and J dropped 1; count of bases not matched to a gene: 21. The CDR3 sequence is 20 residues long. CDR1 and CDR2 (germline): GTSNPN, SVGIG (reference sequence). The CDR3 spells CAWSHTPFSRDRDRNTEAFF. In DNA form, the CDR3 reads TGTGCCTGGAGCCACACACCGTTTTCCCGGGACAGGGACAGGAACACTGAAGCTTTCTTT.

The CDR3 region is CASSVASGTSGRTDEQFF. The CDR3 nucleotides are TGTGCCAGCAGCGTAGCCTCCGGGACTAGCGGGAGAACGGATGAGCAGTTCTTC. The chain carries TRBV9 and TRBJ2-1; TRBD2 matches 14 bases. Germline assignment: CDR1 SGDLS and CDR2 YYNGEE. V shed 0 bases and J 8 bases; nucleotides not matched to a gene: 10. The CDR3 is made up of 18 amino acids.

This clonotype was detected ten times or more. The V call is TRBV5-1, the J call TRBJ2-1; D is undetermined. CDR1 is SGHRS, CDR2 YFSETQ, per germline. With 4 bases removed from V and 5 bases from J, the gap between germline ends came to 7 bases. CDR3 size: 12 residues. This CDR3 reads CASSPQNNEQFF. CDR3 coding DNA: TGCGCCAGCAGCCCCCAAAACAATGAGCAGTTCTTC.

This clonotype was detected many times. The chain combines TRBV5-5 with TRBJ2-7; TRBD1 might be the D (6 bases). Germline V gene lookup returns CDR1 SGHKS and CDR2 YYEKEE (reference sequence). This CDR3 has 17 residues. With 0 bases removed from V and 2 bases from J, the gap between germline ends came to 18 bases. CDR3: CASSLVVRLQGAYEQYF. In DNA form, the CDR3 reads TGTGCCAGCAGCTTGGTTGTACGGCTACAGGGCGCCTACGAGCAGTACTTC.

The genes are TRBV6-6 and TRBJ1-3, with D possibly being TRBD1 (5 bases). Germline assignment: CDR1 MNHNY and CDR2 SVGAGI (reference sequence). The ends were cut back, 2 bases at V and 0 bases at J, with 20 bases in the middle. The CDR3 extends over 19 amino acids. As DNA, the CDR3 is TGTGCCAGCAGTTACCCCGCCGTGGGGACGGAACTCTCTGGAAACACCATATATTTT. This gives the protein CASSYPAVGTELSGNTIYF.

V is TRBV20-1 and J is TRBJ2-3; 8 bases match TRBD2. With 8 bases clipped from V and 2 bases from J, the junction kept 9 bases outside the gene matches. CDR1 is DFQATT and CDR2 is SNEGSKA in the germline V gene (reference sequence). The CDR3 is made up of 14 amino acids. The CDR3: CSPRGAGDTDTQYF. Here the CDR3 DNA reads TGCAGTCCCCGGGGAGCGGGAGACACAGATACGCAGTATTTT.

V gene TRBV6-1 combines with J gene TRBJ1-2; TRBD1 agrees at 7 bases. Trimming removed 2 bases from V and 4 bases from J; junction bases left unmatched: 7. Germline V gives CDR1 MNHNS, CDR2 SASEGT. This CDR3 has 15 residues. The CDR3: CASSEYRGQTYGYTF. As DNA, the CDR3 is TGTGCCAGCAGTGAATATAGGGGGCAGACCTATGGCTACACCTTC.

V gene TRBV5-1 combines with J gene TRBJ2-7, with 8 nucleotides matching TRBD1. The length of the CDR3 is 15 residues. The ends lost 3 bases at V and 0 bases at J; junction bases unmatched: 5. Germline values: CDR1 SGHRS, CDR2 YFSETQ. The CDR3 nucleotides are TGCGCCAGCAGCTGGGGACAGGCTAGCTCCTACGAGCAGTACTTC. This translates into CASSWGQASSYEQYF.

This clonotype was detected only a few times. This sequence joins TRBV18 and TRBJ1-2; D not resolved. V lost 3 bases and J 4 bases, leaving 9 bases between the germline ends. This CDR3 is built from 13 residues. Germline CDR1 reads KGHSH; CDR2 reads LQKENI. For the CDR3, the DNA is TGTGCCAGCTCACCGACACGTTCCTATGGCTACACCTTC. Protein product: CASSPTRSYGYTF.

This clonotype came up many times. J is TRBJ2-1 and V is TRBV30, with 9 bases lining up with TRBD1. The germline gives CDR1 GTSNPN, CDR2 SVGIG (reference sequence). The CDR3 is made up of 14 amino acids. The ends lost 4 bases at V and 4 bases at J; junction bases unmatched: 5. Written as DNA, the CDR3 is TGTGCCTGGAATCCCGGGACAGGGTACAATGAGCAGTTCTTC. Residues: CAWNPGTGYNEQFF.